This TCR beta chain emerged from a study of cytomegalovirus exposure and HLA in healthy donors. Only a few counts were recorded for this clone. Trimming left V 7 bases short and J 6 bases short, with 12 bases between. The CDR3 has 12 residues. The germline CDR1 and CDR2 sequences are LNHDA and SQIVND (reference sequence). The PCR made use of 60 Vbeta and 13 Jbeta primers. Generated by immunoSEQ multiplex PCR, the TCRdb table keeps only in-frame clones and is missing some. The table lists about 98,000 clones, around 67% of them singletons. The V gene is TRBV19, the J gene TRBJ1-2, with D unresolved. This receptor was taken from a man aged 45-65 years in good health and CMV-seronegative. The sequenced sample was PBMCs. CDR3 protein: CASNGQYHGYTF. The DNA for the CDR3 is TGTGCCAGTAATGGTCAGTACCATGGCTACACCTTC.